This record looks at one T cell receptor (beta chain) sequence and its context. The CDR3 loop spans 17 amino acids. V gave up 4 bases and J gave up 3 bases, with 18 bases separating them. Germline CDR1 is LGHDT and CDR2 is YNNKEL (reference sequence). In the study's own analysis: From reference gene primer amplification, estimates of nucleated cell counts were derived. Using immunoSEQ multiplex PCR, the repertoire was profiled, and TCRdb retains in-frame clones only, with some absent. The DNA was the basis for D and trimming; V, J and clone size are from that table. The data contain 130,000 to 150,000 clones, approximately 85% of them seen just once; the ten biggest clones take up 8%. This sample is drawn from a study of blood T cell repertoires in COVID-19. Study in general: PBMCs, B-cell-depleted T cells, or T cells provided the cDNA or gDNA that made up the material.

This clonotype was obtained from a woman aged 60-70 years with COVID-19, enrolled during active disease. Sequences were obtained from peripheral blood. V usage is TRBV3-1 (or the pseudogene TRBV3-2) and J usage is TRBJ1-4; tentatively, D is TRBD1 (6 bases). The CDR3 here is CASSPILSTGPNEKLFF. The CDR3 DNA reads as TGTGCCAGCAGCCCGATACTTTCGACAGGCCCTAATGAAAAACTGTTTTTT.